These T cell receptor beta chains were read from a single sample in a study of OX40 agonist ivuxolimab in advanced cancers. The method was immunoSEQ multiplex PCR; TCRdb's version includes in-frame clones alone and lacks a portion of them. Among 25,000 or so clones listed, around two thirds were seen once. The input for sequencing was CD4+ or CD8+ T cells sorted from blood, taken in a trial of the OX40 agonist ivuxolimab. These receptors were taken from an adult with an advanced solid tumor such as melanoma, head and neck, liver or kidney cancer. Both conserved end residues are part of each CDR3. Fields, in order: V gene, J gene, clone size, D gene, CDR3 DNA, CDR3 protein. The D gene is left open where the match is weak. Clone size appears in some rows only: once, few, many, or a class for an expanded clone.

>TRBV5-1|TRBJ2-7|NA|TRBD1
TGCGCCAGCAGCCGGGACAGTCCCTCCTACGAGCAGTACTTC
CASSRDSPSYEQYF
>TRBV7-6|TRBJ2-3|NA|TRBD1
TGTGCCAGCAGCCTGGGACAGAATGTGGATACGCAGTATTTT
CASSLGQNVDTQYF
>TRBV7-3|TRBJ2-3|once|TRBD2
TGTGCCAGCAGCTCCGAGGGGACTATTAGCACAGATACGCAGTATTTT
CASSSEGTISTDTQYF
>TRBV7-8|TRBJ2-2|NA|NA
TGTGCCAGCAACTCAGGGGAGAGGGTTGGCACCGGGGAGCTGTTTTTT
CASNSGERVGTGELFF
>TRBV6-5|TRBJ2-1|NA|NA
TGTGCCAGCAGGGCGGGGTCGGGCAATGAGCAGTTCTTC
CASRAGSGNEQFF
>TRBV9|TRBJ1-2|NA|TRBD1
TGTGCCAGCAGCTCTTCCGGGACAGGCGGGTTTGGCTACACCTTC
CASSSSGTGGFGYTF
>TRBV14|TRBJ1-2|medium-sized|NA
TGTGCCAGCAGCCAAGATGTTCGGTTCGGAGGCTACACCTTC
CASSQDVRFGGYTF
>TRBV11-3|TRBJ1-2|NA|NA
TGTGCCAGCAGCCCCTGGGGGGGGACTAACTATGGCTACACCTTC
CASSPWGGTNYGYTF
>TRBV6-5|TRBJ2-5|NA|NA
TGTGCCAGCGGGCCCAAAGAGACCCAGTACTTC
CASGPKETQYF
>TRBV29-1|TRBJ2-7|once|NA
TGCAGCGTTGAAGGACAGAGCTCCTACGAGCAGTACTTC
CSVEGQSSYEQYF
>TRBV5-1|TRBJ1-5|NA|TRBD1
TGCGCCAGCAGCCCGGGACAGGGATATCAGCCCCAGCATTTT
CASSPGQGYQPQHF
>TRBV11-3|TRBJ1-1|NA|TRBD1
TGTGCCAGCAGCTTAAGGGGACAGGGTGTGAACACTGAAGCTTTCTTT
CASSLRGQGVNTEAFF
>TRBV5-4|TRBJ1-1|NA|NA
TGTGCCAGCAGGCCGGGACCTTACACTGAAGCTTTCTTT
CASRPGPYTEAFF
>TRBV27|TRBJ1-1|NA|TRBD1
TGTGCCAGCAGTTTATCACAGGGGTACACTGAAGCTTTCTTT
CASSLSQGYTEAFF
>TRBV19|TRBJ2-1|once|NA
TGTGCCAGTAGTATAACTGGGGGCAATGAGCAGTTCTTC
CASSITGGNEQFF
>TRBV11-3|TRBJ2-7|NA|NA
TGTGCCAGCAGGGGAGACGGCGGTGGGTCCTACGAGCAGTACTTC
CASRGDGGGSYEQYF
>TRBV27|TRBJ2-1|NA|NA
TGTGCCAGCAGCCCTACTAGATCCAGAGAGCAGTTCTTC
CASSPTRSREQFF
>TRBV7-9|TRBJ1-6|NA|TRBD1
TGTGCCAGCGGGGATTGGGACAGGGATAATTCACCCCTCCACTTT
CASGDWDRDNSPLHF
>TRBV7-6|TRBJ1-5|NA|NA
TGTGCCAGCAGCTTTGAGGCGGGCCCTCATCAGCCCCAGCATTTT
CASSFEAGPHQPQHF
>TRBV28|TRBJ2-4|NA|TRBD1
TGTGCCAGCAGTTGGCCCAAGGACAGGGATAAAAACATTCAGTACTTC
CASSWPKDRDKNIQYF
>TRBV4-2|TRBJ2-3|NA|NA
TGTGCCAGCAGCCCCTACCCCGGGTTTAGCACAGATACGCAGTATTTT
CASSPYPGFSTDTQYF
>TRBV6-5|TRBJ2-7|NA|NA
TGTGCCAGCAGTTACGGGGGGTCCTACGAGCAGTACTTC
CASSYGGSYEQYF
>TRBV6-5|TRBJ1-1|NA|NA
TGTGCCAGCAGTTACGCGGGAGGGAACACTGAAGCTTTCTTT
CASSYAGGNTEAFF
>TRBV19|TRBJ2-1|medium-sized|TRBD1
TGTGCCAGTAGCCTGGACAGGAGAGACAATGAGCAGTTCTTC
CASSLDRRDNEQFF
>TRBV5-4|TRBJ2-7|NA|NA
TGTGCCAGCAGCTTGGCGGGGGCTGCGGGGGAGCAGTACTTC
CASSLAGAAGEQYF
>TRBV4-1|TRBJ2-7|medium-sized|TRBD2
TGCGCCAGCAGCCTTATAGCGGGGGGAGGGTCCGAGCAGTACTTC
CASSLIAGGGSEQYF
>TRBV5-6|TRBJ2-7|NA|NA
TGTGCCAGCAGCTCGTCTCCGGGGACCCCCTACGAGCAGTACTTC
CASSSSPGTPYEQYF
>TRBV5-6|TRBJ2-7|NA|TRBD1
TGTGCCAGCAGCCAGGGACAGCCGACCCACTACGAGCAGTACTTC
CASSQGQPTHYEQYF
>TRBV10-3|TRBJ2-3|NA|TRBD2
TGTGCCATCAGTGAGCCAGCGGGGGGGCCTATATCAGATACGCAGTATTTT
CAISEPAGGPISDTQYF
>TRBV6-5|TRBJ1-5|NA|NA
TGTGCCAGCAGCCGAACGGGACGCCGGCAGCCCCAGCATTTT
CASSRTGRRQPQHF
>TRBV27|TRBJ1-2|NA|NA
TGTGCCAGCAGGCAGGAGGTATGGCCAGACTATGGCTACACCTTC
CASRQEVWPDYGYTF
>TRBV9|TRBJ2-3|NA|NA
TGTGCCAGCAGCGTAGCTGGAGGGGGGCCGGATACGCAGTATTTT
CASSVAGGGPDTQYF
>TRBV14|TRBJ2-7|NA|TRBD1
TGTGCCAGCAGCCCCCACAGGGGGCAAGCCTACGAGCAGTACTTC
CASSPHRGQAYEQYF
>TRBV2|TRBJ2-7|NA|NA
TGTGCCAGCAGTGAAGTTTACGGGGACCGAGGCTACGAGCAGTACTTC
CASSEVYGDRGYEQYF
>TRBV11-2|TRBJ2-7|many|NA
TGTGCCAGCAGCCCAGGGACGGAGCAGTACTTC
CASSPGTEQYF
>TRBV7-9|TRBJ2-7|few|NA
TGTGCCAGCAGCTTAGGGCTGAGCGAGCAGTACTTC
CASSLGLSEQYF
>TRBV7-9|TRBJ2-2|NA|NA
TGTGCCAGCAGCTTTGGTCAGGAGAACACCGGGGAGCTGTTTTTT
CASSFGQENTGELFF
>TRBV7-3|TRBJ2-5|NA|NA
TGTGCCAGCAGCTTAGGCAGCCAAGAGACCCAGTACTTC
CASSLGSQETQYF
>TRBV9|TRBJ2-7|NA|NA
TGTGCCAGCAGCTCCCGGGACGACGGAACTCGGGTTAACTACGAGCAGTACTTC
CASSSRDDGTRVNYEQYF
>TRBV9|TRBJ2-3|NA|TRBD2
TGTGCCAGCAGCGTAGGTCCAGCGGGGTTGCTAGGGACAGATACGCAGTATTTT
CASSVGPAGLLGTDTQYF
>TRBV27|TRBJ2-7|NA|NA
TGTGCCAGCAGCTTAGATCCCCGCAGGGGGGTGTACGAGCAGTACTTC
CASSLDPRRGVYEQYF
>TRBV7-9|TRBJ1-4|once|NA
TGTGCCAGCAGTCTCCGTGAGTCTTATAATGAAAAACTGTTTTTT
CASSLRESYNEKLFF
>TRBV19|TRBJ1-6|many|NA
TGTGCCAGTAGTATGCGATCAGACGTTAATTCACCCCTCCACTTT
CASSMRSDVNSPLHF
>TRBV5-6|TRBJ2-7|NA|NA
TGTGCCAGCAGTCCCAGCTCCTACGAGCAGTACTTC
CASSPSSYEQYF
>TRBV29-1|TRBJ2-7|NA|NA
TGCAGTATCCAGGGTAGTCATTACCACGAGCAGTACTTC
CSIQGSHYHEQYF
>TRBV29-1|TRBJ2-1|NA|TRBD1
TGCAGCGGAGCCCCGACAGGGAATGAGCAGTTCTTC
CSGAPTGNEQFF
>TRBV9|TRBJ2-7|NA|NA
TGTGCCAGCAGCGAAGGCAGGGCGAGAGTCGAGCAGTACTTC
CASSEGRARVEQYF
>TRBV7-6|TRBJ2-7|NA|NA
TGTGCCAGCAGCTTAGCTAGGGGTAGTGAGCAGTACTTC
CASSLARGSEQYF